The T cell receptor (beta chain) under discussion was sequenced for a study of CD4 T cells in relation to SARS-CoV-2 and coronaviruses. Before the COVID-19 pandemic, during about 2011-2019, CD4+ T cells were taken from unexposed donors. The cells were cultured for 9 to 11 days before CD4+ T cells were isolated. The protocol was immunoSEQ multiplex PCR, while the TCRdb copy is restricted to in-frame clones and leaves out a portion. Of around 9,800 clones listed, 81% are singletons. A word on this clone: Its antigen is still unknown.

This TCR derives from a human donor in good health. Sequenced: CD4+ T cells from PBMCs, cultured in vitro.

The DNA for the CDR3 is TGTGCCAGCAGAGGGACAGGGTCCTACGAGCAGTACTTC. Its translation is CASRGTGSYEQYF. The genes are TRBV5-8 and TRBJ2-7; TRBD1 matches 9 bases. The germline V gene encodes CDR1 SGHTS and CDR2 YDEGEE. This CDR3 has 13 residues. Trimming took 5 bases from V and 1 from J; bases not matched to a gene: 1.